These 15 T cell receptor beta chains were all obtained from the same sample, sequenced in a study of blood T cell repertoires in COVID-19. Clones were read by immunoSEQ multiplex PCR, and TCRdb kept only the in-frame ones, dropping some. This sample has 95,000 to 100,000 clones, with about 89% found just once. The sequencing sample was made of peripheral blood. The origin of the receptors is a man aged 45-65 years with acute or convalescent COVID-19.

The chain links TRBV5-5 to TRBJ1-5, with TRBD1 matching over 7 bases. Trimming cost V 2 bases and J 3 bases; bases outside gene matches: 8. The CDR3 has 16 amino acids. The germline V gene has CDR1 SGHKS and CDR2 YYEKEE (reference sequence). The CDR3 loop reads CASSFSRDRYNQPQHF. The DNA for the CDR3 is TGTGCCAGCAGCTTTTCCCGGGACAGATACAATCAGCCCCAGCATTTT.

V gene TRBV19 combines with J gene TRBJ1-5; D is unclear. Between the trimmed V and J ends, which lost 7 bases and 3 bases, there was a span of 13 bases. The CDR3 contains 14 residues. Germline V gene sequence: CDR1 LNHDA, CDR2 SQIVND (reference sequence). DNA of the CDR3: TGTGCCAGTAACAAGGGAGGTTTCAATCAGCCCCAGCATTTT. This encodes CASNKGGFNQPQHF.

This clone was detected only once. J is TRBJ2-7 and V is TRBV5-8; 13 bases map to TRBD2. This CDR3 spans 19 amino acids. With 7 bases clipped from V and 3 bases from J, the junction kept 19 bases outside the gene matches. Germline V gives CDR1 SGHTS, CDR2 YDEGEE. CDR3 loop: CASRIHQGLTSGGNYEQYF. Here the CDR3 DNA reads TGTGCCAGCCGCATCCACCAGGGTCTGACTAGCGGGGGGAACTACGAGCAGTACTTC.

This chain joins TRBV7-6 and TRBJ1-4; no clear D gene. Germline lookup yields CDR1 SGHVS and CDR2 FNYEAQ. Trimming took off 4 bases at V and 0 bases at J, with 21 bases between the two ends. CDR3 length: 19 amino acids. The CDR3 sequence: CASSSTTARPLTTNEKLFF. CDR3 in DNA: TGTGCCAGCAGCTCAACCACCGCCAGGCCCCTCACAACTAATGAAAAACTGTTTTTT.

The V call is TRBV7-9, the J call TRBJ2-1; a possible D gene is TRBD2 (6 bases). Per germline, CDR1 SEHNR and CDR2 FQNEAQ (reference sequence). This CDR3 contains 15 residues. Trimming took 5 bases from V and 0 from J, leaving 11 bases between them. This CDR3 is CASSPSGYSYNEQFF. The CDR3 region has the DNA TGTGCCAGCAGCCCAAGCGGGTACTCCTACAATGAGCAGTTCTTC.

The chain links TRBV7-9 to TRBJ2-1; the D gene is possibly TRBD2 (5 bases). Germline V gene lookup returns CDR1 SEHNR and CDR2 FQNEAQ (reference sequence). V gave up 3 bases and J gave up 8 bases, with 17 bases separating them. The CDR3 loop spans 15 amino acids. CDR3 nucleotides: TGTGCCAGCAGCTTGAGGTCCGGGGTTAGCCATGAGCAGTTCTTC. Translation gives CASSLRSGVSHEQFF.

V usage is TRBV24-1 and J usage is TRBJ1-1; D is possibly TRBD1 (6 bases). The CDR3 contains 13 residues. Germline V gene sequence: CDR1 KGHDR, CDR2 SFDVKD. V lost 3 bases to trimming and J lost 4 bases, with 8 bases between them. The CDR3: CATSDRGGTEAFF. The DNA of the CDR3 is TGTGCCACCAGTGATAGGGGGGGCACTGAAGCTTTCTTT.

The chain has TRBV18 and TRBJ1-5; TRBD1 matches at 10 bases. The CDR3 is made up of 19 amino acids. The V gene's germline CDR1 is KGHSH and CDR2 LQKENI. V was pared by 3 bases and J by 0 bases, with 11 bases of the junction left unmatched. This chain's CDR3 is CASSPLRTGGTYSNQPQHF. CDR3 bases: TGTGCCAGCTCACCTCTAAGGACAGGGGGGACCTATAGCAATCAGCCCCAGCATTTT. Full variable domain (remainder filled in from reference TRBV18 and TRBJ1-5): NAGVMQNPRHLVRRRGQEARLRCSPMKGHSHVYWYRQLPEEGLKFMVYLQKENIIDESGMPKERFSAEFPKEGPSILRIQQVVRGDSAAYFCASSPLRTGGTYSNQPQHFGDGTRLSIL.

As DNA, the CDR3 is TGTGCCAGCAGCGCGGGACGACATCTTGAAGCTTTCTTT. The encoded protein is CASSAGRHLEAFF. The chain has TRBV11-2 and TRBJ1-1; maybe TRBD1 (5 bases). CDR1 SGHAT and CDR2 FQNNGV come from the germline V gene. CDR3 length: 13 amino acids. Deletions cut 5 bases from V and 7 bases from J, with 14 bases between.

Details on this clone: Other DNA sequences within the sample encode an identical CDR3. This chain connects TRBV28 to TRBJ1-3; D call uncertain. CDR3 size: 12 residues. Germline V lookup: CDR1 MDHEN, CDR2 SYDVKM. Between the trimmed V and J ends, which lost 7 bases and 0 bases, there was a span of 4 bases. CDR3: CASTSSGNTIYF. CDR3 in DNA: TGTGCCAGCACCAGCTCTGGAAACACCATATATTTT.

V gene TRBV2 combines with J gene TRBJ2-4; TRBD1 matches at 12 bases. Germline V gene sequence: CDR1 SNHLY, CDR2 FYNNEI. Germline trimming cut 4 bases from V and 8 bases from J; bases unmatched to any gene: 9. The CDR3 contains 16 residues. The CDR3 sequence is CASSVVKGQGADIQYF. The CDR3 DNA sequence: TGTGCCAGCAGTGTGGTAAAGGGACAGGGGGCGGACATTCAGTACTTC.

In this sample, this clone turned up once. The V gene is TRBV19, the J gene TRBJ1-2; D is unresolved. This CDR3 has 16 residues. The V and J ends lost 7 bases and 5 bases respectively, with 23 bases between them. The germline V gene has CDR1 LNHDA and CDR2 SQIVND (reference sequence). CDR3 sequence: CASTPNQAAGSYGYTF. The CDR3 DNA sequence: TGTGCCAGTACCCCAAACCAGGCGGCGGGCTCATATGGCTACACCTTC.

The count of this clone is one. This sample also contains other DNA sequences that code for the same CDR3. J is TRBJ1-1 and V is TRBV12-3 or TRBV12-4, with D tentatively TRBD1 (5 bases). Between the trimmed V and J ends, which lost 6 bases and 1 base, there was a span of 9 bases. The CDR3 has 13 amino acids. CDR3 in amino acids: CASSLGENTEAFF. The CDR3 coding sequence is TGTGCCAGCAGCCTAGGGGAGAACACTGAAGCTTTCTTT.

This chain links TRBV4-1 with TRBJ1-2; D gene uncertain. V was trimmed by 2 bases and J by 7 bases, leaving 5 bases between them. This CDR3 region has 11 residues. Germline V gives CDR1 MGHRA, CDR2 YSYEKL. The CDR3, as DNA: TGCGCCAGCAGCCAAAGCTTTGGCTACACCTTC. Residues: CASSQSFGYTF.

J is TRBJ2-7 and V is TRBV4-1; a weak D match, TRBD2 (6 bases). Germline V CDR1 and CDR2: MGHRA, YSYEKL. Between the trimmed V and J ends, which lost 1 base and 7 bases, there was a span of 17 bases. This CDR3 region has 15 residues. In nucleotides, the CDR3 is TGCGCCAGCAGCCAAGGACTCGCGGGGTTGGGGGAGCAGTACTTC. It yields the protein CASSQGLAGLGEQYF.